This T cell receptor (beta chain) was found in a study of T cell repertoires in aging, cancer and after chemotherapy. Overall study: Donors were grouped into six age bands spanning 30 or younger through 70 or older. Study-wide findings and caveats: In each cancer cohort, median generation probability increased across chemotherapy, suggesting thymic output rebounded. Age-matched healthy donors had significantly more diverse, less clonal blood TCR repertoires than untreated cancer patients.

This clonotype is classed as medium-sized (0.01 to 0.1%). The antigen is unknown. TRB rearrangements spanning V, D and J were amplified using mixed TRB-A/B primers. TCRdb ran MiXCR on the multiplex PCR reads and lists one entry per CDR3 protein. The sample yields around 13,000 distinct CDR3 sequences, 25% to 30% seen once. Peripheral blood genomic DNA, not sorted cells or RNA, was the template. The sequencing input was blood. The clonotype was recovered from a human donor with a blood cancer.

The CDR3, as DNA: TGTGCCTGGGATCTCGCATTGGGGACAGATACGCAGTATTTT. It yields the protein CAWDLALGTDTQYF. The rearrangement joins TRBV30 to TRBJ2-3; D remains ambiguous. The germline V and J ends were trimmed by 5 bases and 3 bases, with 15 bases remaining between them. Germline lookup yields CDR1 GTSNPN and CDR2 SVGIG (reference sequence). There are 14 residues in the CDR3.